The 24 T cell receptor beta chains below come from one sample, sequenced in a study of Ad26.COV2.S vaccination and SARS-CoV-2 variants. Noted treatment: around 19 received Ad26.COV2.S at low or high dose, single or two shots; about five received placebo; per-sample allocation not given. Sampling happened 63 days after the first vaccine or placebo injection. Here immunoSEQ multiplex PCR was the method, and the copy in TCRdb shows in-frame clones only, minus some. The sample lists about 440,000 clones; 80% to 95% were seen once. This material consisted of peripheral blood, taken in a trial of Ad26.COV2.S vaccine versus placebo. The receptors were sampled from a person aged 18 to 59 who received the Ad26.COV2.S COVID-19 vaccine or a placebo.

This clone has only one observation. The CDR3 region has the DNA TGTGCCAGCAGTCGGACAGTGTACAATGAGCAGTTCTTC. Its translation: CASSRTVYNEQFF. The gene calls are TRBV6-4 and TRBJ2-1, with D tentatively TRBD1 (6 bases). V gave up 5 bases and J gave up 4 bases, with 9 bases separating them. Germline V CDR1 and CDR2: MRHNA, SNTAGT. This CDR3 spans 13 amino acids.

This chain joins TRBV19 and TRBJ2-1; 10 nucleotides line up with TRBD2. The CDR3 has 18 residues. With V trimmed by 1 base and J by 2 bases, 8 bases remained unmatched. Germline CDR1 and CDR2: LNHDA and SQIVND (reference sequence). CDR3 loop: CASSIVGGLAGAYNEQFF. The CDR3 coding sequence is TGTGCCAGTAGTATAGTAGGGGGGCTAGCGGGAGCCTACAATGAGCAGTTCTTC.

The CDR3 reads CASSSPLADTGELFF. The DNA for the CDR3 is TGTGCCAGCAGTTCCCCCCTAGCGGACACCGGGGAGCTGTTTTTT. The chain employs TRBV6-2 or TRBV6-3 and TRBJ2-2; TRBD2 aligns across 7 bases. This CDR3 has 15 residues. Unmatched junction bases numbered 5, after V lost 4 bases and J lost 3 bases. CDR1 is MNHEY and CDR2 is SVGEGT in the germline V gene.

V and J are TRBV5-1 and TRBJ1-2, with D perhaps matching TRBD1 (6 bases). The CDR3 covers 16 residues. In germline, CDR1 is SGHRS, CDR2 YFSETQ. V was clipped by 4 bases and J by 1 base, with 17 bases between them. The CDR3 coding sequence is TGCGCCAGCAGCCACACCAACAGGGCCGGTAACTATGGCTACACCTTC. It encodes CASSHTNRAGNYGYTF.

The chain carries TRBV18 and TRBJ2-2; 10 bases are a match to TRBD2. Germline trimming cut 0 bases from V and 5 bases from J; bases unmatched to any gene: 9. Looked up from germline, CDR1 is KGHSH and CDR2 is LQKENI. The CDR3 has 18 amino acids. CDR3 protein: CASSPPRLAGGETGELFF. The CDR3, as DNA: TGTGCCAGCTCACCACCTCGACTAGCGGGCGGGGAGACCGGGGAGCTGTTTTTT.

This chain joins TRBV20-1 and TRBJ2-3, with D maybe TRBD2 (5 bases). V gave up 7 bases and J gave up 1 base, with 6 bases separating them. The CDR3 extends over 11 amino acids. CDR1 is DFQATT and CDR2 is SNEGSKA in the germline V gene (reference sequence). The CDR3 region has the DNA TGCAGTGGGCGGGGCACAGATACGCAGTATTTT. This translates into CSGRGTDTQYF.

This clone was found a few times. The gene calls are TRBV27 and TRBJ2-1, with 7 bases identical to TRBD2. V gave up 5 bases and J gave up 15 bases; unmatched junction bases: 10. The CDR3 spans 12 residues. Looked up from germline, CDR1 is MNHEY and CDR2 is SMNVEV (reference sequence). Written as DNA, the CDR3 is TGTGCCAGCAGTCCGGGGACTATCCTGCCGTTCTTC. Translation: CASSPGTILPFF.

The chain carries TRBV6-5 and TRBJ1-3, with D possibly TRBD1 on 6 matching bases. This CDR3 has 13 amino acids. Germline CDR1 reads MNHEY; CDR2 reads SVGAGI. The V end lost 9 bases, the J end lost 1 base, and 10 bases lay between the germline ends. DNA of the CDR3: TGTGCCAGTACAGGGACGTCTGGAAACACCATATATTTT. Its protein product is CASTGTSGNTIYF.

The sample holds a few counts of this clone. This chain connects TRBV7-9 to TRBJ2-2; the D is unclear. Germline CDR1 reads SEHNR; CDR2 reads FQNEAQ (reference sequence). V shed 5 bases and J shed 6 bases, with 10 bases lying between them. The CDR3 sequence is 13 residues long. For the CDR3, the DNA is TGTGCCAGCAGCAATTTTCCCCCCGGGGAGCTGTTTTTT. It codes for CASSNFPPGELFF.

This chain links TRBV18 with TRBJ2-7; weak D call: TRBD1 (6 bases). The CDR3 has 14 residues. Germline V gene lookup returns CDR1 KGHSH and CDR2 LQKENI. V lost 4 bases to trimming and J lost 3 bases, with 13 bases between them. The CDR3 sequence is CASSLRQDHYEQYF. The DNA for the CDR3 is TGTGCCAGCTCACTCCGACAGGACCACTACGAGCAGTACTTC.

The chain joins TRBV28 to TRBJ2-7; TRBD1 agrees at 7 bases. This CDR3 has 15 amino acids. The germline CDR1 and CDR2 sequences are MDHEN and SYDVKM. Trimming cost V 6 bases and J 1 base; bases outside gene matches: 9. The CDR3 nucleotides read TGTGCCAGCAGCACCGACAGGGAAACATCCTACGAGCAGTACTTC. Its translation is CASSTDRETSYEQYF.

J is TRBJ2-7 and V is TRBV15; TRBD2 might be the D (6 bases). V was cut by 0 bases and J by 6 bases, with 21 bases left in between. CDR1 and CDR2 (germline): LNHNV, YYDKDF (reference sequence). This CDR3 spans 17 amino acids. DNA for the CDR3: TGTGCCACCAGCAGAGATCGGGGGATAGGTTTCTTAGGCGAGCAGTACTTC. Encoded protein: CATSRDRGIGFLGEQYF.

The chain joins TRBV5-6 to TRBJ1-6; 10 bases are a match to TRBD1. Germline CDR1 reads SGHDT; CDR2 reads YYEEEE. V lost 3 bases and J lost 8; bases outside the gene matches: 8. This CDR3 is built from 16 residues. The CDR3 DNA sequence: TGTGCCAGCAGCTCCGACAGGGGGCAGATCTATTCACCCCTCCACTTT. Its protein product is CASSSDRGQIYSPLHF.

The rearrangement joins TRBV19 to TRBJ1-4; D call uncertain. Germline V gives CDR1 LNHDA, CDR2 SQIVND (reference sequence). V was clipped by 3 bases and J by 8 bases, with 16 bases between them. This CDR3 region has 15 residues. The CDR3 DNA follows: TGTGCCAGTAGTATTGCGCGGGCAGTCGAGGAAAAACTGTTTTTT. Residues: CASSIARAVEEKLFF.

The chain links TRBV28 to TRBJ1-1; TRBD1 matches 7 bases. V lost 8 bases and J lost 5; bases outside the gene matches: 5. This CDR3 spans 12 amino acids. The germline V gene encodes CDR1 MDHEN and CDR2 SYDVKM. CDR3 amino acids: CASATGDTEAFF. The CDR3 DNA reads as TGTGCCAGCGCTACAGGGGATACTGAAGCTTTCTTT.

This clone was observed a single time. This sequence joins TRBV24-1 and TRBJ2-1; possibly TRBD2 for D (5 bases). Deletions cut 1 base from V and 10 bases from J, with 13 bases between. CDR3 size: 14 residues. The germline gives CDR1 KGHDR, CDR2 SFDVKD. In DNA, the CDR3 is TGTGCCACCAGTGATTTTGGACCCAGCGGAGAGCAGTTCTTC. Translating gives CATSDFGPSGEQFF.

The chain couples TRBV4-3 to TRBJ2-5; D is unresolved. The CDR3 sequence is 13 residues long. The germline V and J ends were trimmed by 0 bases and 4 bases, with 6 bases remaining between them. Germline V lookup: CDR1 LGHNA, CDR2 YSLEER. CDR3 DNA: TGCGCCAGCAGCCAAGAATGGGGAGAGACCCAGTACTTC. This codes for CASSQEWGETQYF.

This sequence joins TRBV4-3 and TRBJ2-7, with 8 bases aligning to TRBD1. Germline V gene lookup returns CDR1 LGHNA and CDR2 YSLEER. This CDR3 contains 15 residues. V dropped 1 base and J dropped 1; count of bases not matched to a gene: 3. The CDR3 nucleotides read TGCGCCAGCAGCCAAGGGACAGGGTTATCCTACGAGCAGTACTTC. This codes for CASSQGTGLSYEQYF.

V gene TRBV7-2 combines with J gene TRBJ2-7; D is ambiguous. V lost 7 bases, J lost 5 bases, and 12 bases lay in between. CDR1 SGHTA and CDR2 FQGNSA come from the germline V gene. The CDR3 runs 12 residues. This chain's CDR3 is CASTNSAHEQYF. The CDR3 bases are TGTGCCAGCACCAATTCAGCCCACGAGCAGTACTTC.

The V call is TRBV7-9, the J call TRBJ2-5; 9 bases are shared with TRBD1. Unmatched junction bases numbered 11, after V lost 5 bases and J lost 4 bases. In germline, CDR1 is SEHNR, CDR2 FQNEAQ (reference sequence). The length of the CDR3 is 16 residues. In DNA, the CDR3 is TGTGCCAGCAGCGGCCCACGCTCGGACAGGGGAGAGACCCAGTACTTC. It translates to CASSGPRSDRGETQYF.

DNA of the CDR3: TGCGCCAGCAGCTTGGGGGGTAGCTTCAATGAGCAGTTCTTC. Protein: CASSLGGSFNEQFF. The chain is built from TRBV5-1 and TRBJ2-1; D not certain. Germline CDR1 is SGHRS and CDR2 is YFSETQ. The CDR3 spans 14 residues. V was trimmed by 0 bases and J by 6 bases, leaving 10 bases between them.

This clone was detected only once. V gene TRBV5-6 combines with J gene TRBJ1-5; D gene uncertain. Germline V CDR1 and CDR2: SGHDT, YYEEEE. This CDR3 is 14 amino acids long. V was cut by 1 base and J by 3 bases, with 8 bases left in between. The CDR3 reads CASSLMSANQPQHF. Written as DNA, the CDR3 is TGTGCCAGCAGCTTGATGTCAGCCAATCAGCCCCAGCATTTT.

This clone was detected ten times or more. The chain recombines TRBV27 with TRBJ2-3; D is uncertain. This CDR3 has 14 residues. CDR1 is MNHEY and CDR2 is SMNVEV in the germline V gene (reference sequence). With 2 bases removed from V and 1 base from J, the gap between germline ends came to 7 bases. The CDR3 sequence: CASSLGKGTDTQYF. The DNA of the CDR3 is TGTGCCAGCAGTTTAGGGAAAGGCACAGATACGCAGTATTTT.

The gene calls are TRBV19 and TRBJ2-5; D might be TRBD1 (6 bases). V dropped 0 bases and J dropped 6 bases, with 8 bases sitting between them. Germline V gene lookup returns CDR1 LNHDA and CDR2 SQIVND (reference sequence). The length of the CDR3 is 13 residues. CDR3: CASSIEGGKTQYF. The CDR3 nucleotides read TGTGCCAGTAGTATAGAAGGGGGAAAGACCCAGTACTTC.